Described below is a single TCR beta chain sequence and its context. The data are from a study of blood T cell repertoires in COVID-19. As for the study in general: The United States, Italy and Spain provided the acute and convalescent COVID-19 samples.

Measured with immunoSEQ multiplex PCR; TCRdb has only the in-frame clones, and not every one. The data hold 140,000 or so clones, with roughly 80% observed a single time. This clonotype originated in a human donor in a cohort sampled during active COVID-19. The sample comprised peripheral blood.

The CDR3 sequence is CASSPGPEGNQPQHF. CDR3 DNA sequence: TGTGCCAGCAGCCCTGGCCCCGAGGGCAATCAGCCCCAGCATTTT. The rearrangement joins TRBV3-1 (or the pseudogene TRBV3-2) to TRBJ1-5, with unresolved D. CDR1 and CDR2 from the germline V gene are LGHDT and YNNKEL (reference sequence). Trimming pared 4 bases from V and 2 bases from J, leaving 12 bases between. The CDR3 contains 15 residues.